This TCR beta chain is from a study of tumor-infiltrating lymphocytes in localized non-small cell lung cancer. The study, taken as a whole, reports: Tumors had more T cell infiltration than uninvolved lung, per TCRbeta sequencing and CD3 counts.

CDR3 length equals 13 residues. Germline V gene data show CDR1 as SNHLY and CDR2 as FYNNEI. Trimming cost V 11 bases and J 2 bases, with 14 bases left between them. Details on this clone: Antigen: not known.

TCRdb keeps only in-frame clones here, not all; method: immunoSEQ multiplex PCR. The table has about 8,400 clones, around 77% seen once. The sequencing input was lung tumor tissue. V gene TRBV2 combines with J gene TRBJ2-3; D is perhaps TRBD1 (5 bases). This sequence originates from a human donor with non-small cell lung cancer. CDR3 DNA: TGTGCCTGCAACCCGGACAACACAGATACGCAGTATTTT. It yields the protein CACNPDNTDTQYF. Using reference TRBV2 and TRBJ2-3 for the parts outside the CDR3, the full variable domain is EPEVTQTPSHQVTQMGQEVILRCVPISNHLYFYWYRQILGQKVEFLVSFYNNEISEKSEIFDDQFSVERPDGSNFTLKIRSTKLEDSAMYFCACNPDNTDTQYFGPGTRLTVL.